This TCR beta chain was identified in a study of OX40 agonist ivuxolimab in advanced cancers. In germline, CDR1 is KGHSY, CDR2 FQNENV. With V trimmed by 4 bases and J by 6 bases, 4 bases remained unmatched. The length of the CDR3 is 14 residues. Here immunoSEQ multiplex PCR was the method, and the copy in TCRdb shows in-frame clones only, minus some. The sample includes some 110,000 clones, less than 95% of them seen just once. Sequenced material: CD4+ or CD8+ T cells sorted from blood, taken in a trial of the OX40 agonist ivuxolimab. The chain joins TRBV16 to TRBJ1-5; TRBD1 agrees at 9 bases. The sequence was collected from an adult with an advanced solid tumor such as melanoma, head and neck, liver or kidney cancer. CDR3 protein: CASSRGTGLQPQHF. The CDR3 bases are TGTGCCAGCAGCCGGGGGACAGGGCTTCAGCCCCAGCATTTT.